The clone carrying this TCR beta chain occurred many times. Its target is unknown. These data belong to a study of identical twins. Study outcomes and limitations: There was more out-of-frame TCR alpha sharing in monozygotic twins than models estimated. Within cord blood, abundant beta clonotypes carried fewer insertions, but memory repertoires showed no such trend. Analyses based on zero insertions could be partly confounded by invariant MAIT and iNKT cells.

A universal primer site came from template switching; cDNA carried unique molecular identifiers. TCRdb analysed the 5' RACE reads with MiXCR anew, one entry per CDR3 protein. The top ten clones hold 8.1% of a sample with 150,000 or so distinct CDR3 sequences, roughly 3.3% of them seen once. The CDR3 has 15 residues. V was pared by 0 bases and J by 5 bases, with 9 bases between. Germline V gene data show CDR1 as SGDLS and CDR2 as YYNGEE. The chain uses TRBV9 and TRBJ1-6, with D unclear. The specimen was memory T cells sorted from blood. The TCR originated in a man in his late teens or twenties in good health. The CDR3 region has the DNA TGTGCCAGCAGCGTAGATAAGGCTAATAATTCACCCCTCCACTTT. Its protein product is CASSVDKANNSPLHF.